Following are 22 T cell receptor beta chains from one sample sequenced in a study of CD8 T cells in Susac syndrome. An input of about 0.5 to 1 ug of RNA was subjected to reverse transcription using random hexamers. TCRdb analysed the immunoSEQ multiplex PCR reads with MiXCR anew, one entry per CDR3 protein. The sample includes roughly 190,000 distinct CDR3 sequences, about 91% of them seen just once. Source material: CD4+ T cells from PBMCs. The receptors originated from a human donor with Susac syndrome.

The chain recombines TRBV20-1 with TRBJ2-1; 9 nucleotides align to TRBD1. Germline-derived CDR1 and CDR2 are DFQATT and SNEGSKA (reference sequence). The CDR3 has 13 amino acids. The trim removed 5 bases at V and 7 bases at J, leaving 6 bases unmatched. The CDR3 is CSAPRTGENEQFF. The CDR3 DNA follows: TGCAGTGCTCCCCGGACAGGGGAAAATGAGCAGTTCTTC.

This chain connects TRBV24-1 to TRBJ2-1, with 7 positions matching TRBD2. This CDR3 region has 16 residues. With V trimmed by 4 bases and J by 0 bases, 5 bases remained unmatched. Germline-derived CDR1 and CDR2 are KGHDR and SFDVKD. The CDR3 loop is CATSEGGGSSYNEQFF. The CDR3 coding sequence is TGTGCCACCAGTGAGGGCGGGGGAAGCTCCTACAATGAGCAGTTCTTC.

V usage is TRBV20-1 and J usage is TRBJ1-4; D gene unclear. There are 12 residues in the CDR3. With 3 bases removed from V and 5 bases from J, the gap between germline ends came to 7 bases. The germline V gene encodes CDR1 DFQATT and CDR2 SNEGSKA (reference sequence). In DNA, the CDR3 is TGCAGTGCTAGTGGGCGGAATGAAAAACTGTTTTTT. This codes for CSASGRNEKLFF.

The V gene is TRBV19, the J gene TRBJ2-5; perhaps TRBD2 as D (6 bases). Trimming took off 6 bases at V and 2 bases at J, with 10 bases between the two ends. The CDR3 contains 13 residues. The germline V gene encodes CDR1 LNHDA and CDR2 SQIVND (reference sequence). CDR3 DNA sequence: TGTGCCAGTAGACTCGCGGGACAAGAGACCCAGTACTTC. It codes for CASRLAGQETQYF.

This chain joins TRBV20-1 and TRBJ2-1; tentatively, D is TRBD2 (5 bases). The CDR3 has 12 residues. From germline, CDR1 is DFQATT and CDR2 SNEGSKA (reference sequence). Trimming shortened V by 7 bases and J by 9 bases, and 16 bases separated the two germline ends. CDR3 loop: CSVPRVASEQFF. The CDR3 DNA is TGCAGTGTCCCGAGGGTAGCGAGTGAGCAGTTCTTC.

The CDR3, as DNA: TGTGCCAGCAGTTTCAGGGGGGAGCAGTTCTTC. Translated: CASSFRGEQFF. The V call is TRBV28, the J call TRBJ2-1; 7 bases are shared with TRBD1. The CDR3 loop spans 11 amino acids. Trimming removed 3 bases from V and 10 bases from J; junction bases left unmatched: 0. Looked up from germline, CDR1 is MDHEN and CDR2 is SYDVKM.

The chain employs TRBV20-1 and TRBJ2-6; D is perhaps TRBD1 (5 bases). The V end was cut by 2 bases, the J end by 1 base, with 6 bases between. Germline CDR1 reads DFQATT; CDR2 reads SNEGSKA (reference sequence). The CDR3 has 14 residues. CDR3 loop: CSARKGSGANVLTF. The CDR3 coding sequence is TGCAGTGCTAGAAAGGGGTCTGGGGCCAACGTCCTGACTTTC.

The rearrangement joins TRBV10-3 to TRBJ2-7; no firm D call. Germline lookup yields CDR1 ENHRY and CDR2 SYGVKD. The CDR3 totals 13 residues. V was cut by 0 bases and J by 5 bases, with 8 bases left in between. The CDR3 nucleotides read TGTGCCATCAGTGAGTCGAACCCCCACGAGCAGTACTTC. It codes for CAISESNPHEQYF.

The chain couples TRBV30 to TRBJ2-3; no clear D. Germline CDR1 reads GTSNPN; CDR2 reads SVGIG (reference sequence). This CDR3 spans 10 amino acids. The V end lost 4 bases, the J end lost 3 bases, and 2 bases lay between the germline ends. The CDR3 spells CAWTTDTQYF. CDR3 nucleotides: TGTGCCTGGACGACAGATACGCAGTATTTT. Complete variable domain (other parts from reference TRBV30 and TRBJ2-3): SQTIHQWPATLVQPVGSPLSLECTVEGTSNPNLYWYRQAAGRGLQLLFYSVGIGQISSEVPQNLSASRPQDRQFILSSKKLLLSDSGFYLCAWTTDTQYFGPGTRLTVL.

The count of this clonotype is one. V gene TRBV29-1 combines with J gene TRBJ2-1, with 13 bases matching TRBD2. Germline V gene data show CDR1 as SQVTM and CDR2 as ANQGSEA. V lost 4 bases and J lost 4; bases outside the gene matches: 4. The CDR3 has 15 residues. The CDR3 DNA sequence: TGCAGCGTTGGGACTAGCGGGGGTGTTTACAATGAGCAGTTCTTC. It encodes CSVGTSGGVYNEQFF.

V is TRBV5-1 and J is TRBJ1-1, with a possible D match to TRBD1 (5 bases). Germline V gene data show CDR1 as SGHRS and CDR2 as YFSETQ. This CDR3 spans 14 amino acids. V lost 5 bases and J 0 bases, leaving 11 bases between the germline ends. CDR3 residues: CASRRQSMNTEAFF. The DNA of the CDR3 is TGCGCCAGCAGGCGACAGAGCATGAACACTGAAGCTTTCTTT.

This clonotype was recorded only once. J is TRBJ1-4 and V is TRBV10-1; D uncertain. The germline V gene encodes CDR1 WNHNN and CDR2 SYGVQD (reference sequence). V was clipped by 4 bases and J by 8 bases, with 8 bases between them. CDR3 length equals 12 residues. CDR3 sequence: CASSANGEKLFF. The CDR3 region has the DNA TGCGCCAGCAGTGCAAACGGGGAAAAACTGTTTTTT.

This chain links TRBV28 with TRBJ2-5, with D tentatively TRBD2 (5 bases). CDR1 is MDHEN, CDR2 SYDVKM, per germline. V gave up 6 bases and J gave up 6 bases, with 8 bases separating them. This CDR3 is built from 11 residues. As DNA, the CDR3 is TGTGCCAGCAGCTGGGAGAAGACCCAGTACTTC. As protein: CASSWEKTQYF.

This clonotype was detected once. The chain couples TRBV18 to TRBJ1-5, with 8 positions matching TRBD1. Germline V gene lookup returns CDR1 KGHSH and CDR2 LQKENI. CDR3 length equals 15 residues. Trimming took 6 bases from V and 4 from J; bases not matched to a gene: 8. CDR3 in amino acids: CASSVGTGRNQPQHF. The CDR3 DNA sequence: TGTGCCAGCTCGGTCGGGACAGGAAGAAATCAGCCCCAGCATTTT.

V usage is TRBV30 and J usage is TRBJ1-1; D ambiguous. The CDR3 sequence is 12 residues long. Germline lookup yields CDR1 GTSNPN and CDR2 SVGIG (reference sequence). V was shortened by 1 base and J by 8 bases, with 11 bases between the two germline ends. The DNA of the CDR3 is TGTGCCTGGAGTGGCACCGGTCGGGAAGCTTTCTTT. Its translation is CAWSGTGREAFF.

The chain carries TRBV5-1 and TRBJ1-1; D perhaps matches TRBD1 (5 bases). V lost 7 bases, J lost 3 bases, and 13 bases lay in between. The CDR3 runs to 13 residues. Germline values: CDR1 SGHRS, CDR2 YFSETQ. Written as DNA, the CDR3 is TGCGCCAGCTATTCGGGGGAGTACACTGAAGCTTTCTTT. Encoded protein: CASYSGEYTEAFF. Supplemented by reference TRBV5-1 and TRBJ1-1, the full variable domain reads KAGVTQTPRYLIKTRGQQVTLSCSPISGHRSVSWYQQTPGQGLQFLFEYFSETQRNKGNFPGRFSGRQFSNSRSEMNVSTLELGDSALYLCASYSGEYTEAFFGQGTRLTVV.

The chain links TRBV5-1 to TRBJ2-6, with D tentatively TRBD1 (6 bases). The CDR3 runs 20 residues. V gave up 0 bases and J gave up 2 bases, with 21 bases separating them. Per germline, CDR1 SGHRS and CDR2 YFSETQ. The CDR3 region is CASSLAFTARGSAGANVLTF. In DNA form, the CDR3 reads TGCGCCAGCAGCTTGGCCTTTACGGCCAGGGGATCGGCTGGGGCCAACGTCCTGACTTTC.

The chain employs TRBV12-3 or TRBV12-4 and TRBJ1-1; possible D gene TRBD1, 5 bases. V lost 5 bases, J lost 6 bases, and 10 bases lay in between. This CDR3 has 12 residues. CDR3 DNA sequence: TGTGCCAGCAGTCCGCGGGGGGCTGAAGCTTTCTTT. This gives the protein CASSPRGAEAFF.

A single count supports this clonotype. The chain links TRBV6-2 or TRBV6-3 to TRBJ2-2; no firm D call. Trimming stripped 5 bases from V and 2 bases from J, with 0 bases between. This CDR3 has 11 residues. Germline CDR1 and CDR2: MNHEY and SVGEGT. CDR3 nucleotide sequence: TGTGCCAGCAGTAACACCGGGGAGCTGTTTTTT. Residues: CASSNTGELFF.

The gene calls are TRBV5-6 and TRBJ1-1; possible D gene TRBD1, 5 bases. Germline V gene sequence: CDR1 SGHDT, CDR2 YYEEEE. V lost 4 bases to trimming and J lost 3 bases, with 16 bases between them. This CDR3 region has 15 residues. This CDR3 is CASSHIQGVDTEAFF. The CDR3 region has the DNA TGTGCCAGCAGCCATATCCAGGGTGTTGACACTGAAGCTTTCTTT.

The chain has TRBV2 and TRBJ2-3, with 9 bases identical to TRBD1. The ends lost 4 bases at V and 1 base at J; junction bases unmatched: 3. The V gene's germline CDR1 is SNHLY and CDR2 FYNNEI. This CDR3 has 15 residues. CDR3 region: CASSVGDRGTDTQYF. The CDR3, as DNA: TGTGCCAGCAGTGTCGGGGACAGGGGCACAGATACGCAGTATTTT. Full variable domain (remainder filled in from reference TRBV2 and TRBJ2-3): EPEVTQTPSHQVTQMGQEVILRCVPISNHLYFYWYRQILGQKVEFLVSFYNNEISEKSEIFDDQFSVERPDGSNFTLKIRSTKLEDSAMYFCASSVGDRGTDTQYFGPGTRLTVL.

This clonotype was seen once. The chain combines TRBV9 with TRBJ2-2; D remains ambiguous. Germline V lookup: CDR1 SGDLS, CDR2 YYNGEE. With 3 bases removed from V and 6 bases from J, the gap between germline ends came to 3 bases. The CDR3 has 11 residues. CDR3 nucleotides: TGTGCCAGCAGCGCGTCCGGGGAGCTGTTTTTT. Its translation: CASSASGELFF.